This T cell receptor (beta chain) was captured by sequencing in a study of human T cells and chemical hapten exposure. CDR3 length: 15 residues. Germline V gene data show CDR1 as SGHVS and CDR2 as FQNEAQ. The ends were cut back, 5 bases at V and 7 bases at J, with 18 bases in the middle. Documented time point: pre-sensitization, week 0. The treatment denotes: therapeutic diphenylcyclopropenone sensitization with weekly scalp DPC. By share of the sample, this clonotype is medium-sized. In TCRdb, the RACE reads were re-called with MiXCR into one record per CDR3 protein. This sample has tens of thousands of distinct CDR3 sequences, with 12% found just once.

The TCR originated in a woman younger than 45 with alopecia areata. Some clones in this sample may be carry-over from other donors' samples. This chain joins TRBV7-8 and TRBJ1-5; tentatively, D is TRBD1 (6 bases). This sample comprised whole blood, obtained in connection with sensitization to the hapten diphenylcyclopropenone (DPC). CDR3 coding DNA: TGTGCCAGCAGCAGGACCCGTACAGGGTCCCAGCCCCAGCATTTT. This gives the protein CASSRTRTGSQPQHF.